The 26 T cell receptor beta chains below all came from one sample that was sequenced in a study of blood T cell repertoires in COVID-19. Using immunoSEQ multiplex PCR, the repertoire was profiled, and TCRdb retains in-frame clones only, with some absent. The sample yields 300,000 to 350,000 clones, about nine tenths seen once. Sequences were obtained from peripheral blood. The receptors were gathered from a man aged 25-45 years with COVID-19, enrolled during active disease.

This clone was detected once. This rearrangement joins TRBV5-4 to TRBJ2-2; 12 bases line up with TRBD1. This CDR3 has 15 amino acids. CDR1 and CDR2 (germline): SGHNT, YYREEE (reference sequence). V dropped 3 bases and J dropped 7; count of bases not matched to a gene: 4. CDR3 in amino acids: CASSWGQGAVGELFF. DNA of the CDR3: TGTGCCAGCAGCTGGGGACAGGGGGCGGTCGGGGAGCTGTTTTTT.

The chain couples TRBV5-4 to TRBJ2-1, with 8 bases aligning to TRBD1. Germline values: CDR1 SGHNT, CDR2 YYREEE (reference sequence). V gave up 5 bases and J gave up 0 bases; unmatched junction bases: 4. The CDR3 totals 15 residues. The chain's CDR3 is CASRRTGSSYNEQFF. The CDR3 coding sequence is TGTGCCAGCAGACGGACAGGGAGCTCCTACAATGAGCAGTTCTTC.

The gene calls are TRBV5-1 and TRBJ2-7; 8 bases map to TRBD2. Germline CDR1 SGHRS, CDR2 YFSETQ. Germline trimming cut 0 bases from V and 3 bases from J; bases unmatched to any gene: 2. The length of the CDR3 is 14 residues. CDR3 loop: CASSLGTSNYEQYF. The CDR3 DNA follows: TGCGCCAGCAGCTTGGGGACTAGCAACTACGAGCAGTACTTC.

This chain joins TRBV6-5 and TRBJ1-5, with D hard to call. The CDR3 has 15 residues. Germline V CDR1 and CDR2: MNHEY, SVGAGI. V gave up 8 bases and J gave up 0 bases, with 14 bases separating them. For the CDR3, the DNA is TGTGCCAGCGGAAGACAACCCTATAGCAATCAGCCCCAGCATTTT. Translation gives CASGRQPYSNQPQHF.

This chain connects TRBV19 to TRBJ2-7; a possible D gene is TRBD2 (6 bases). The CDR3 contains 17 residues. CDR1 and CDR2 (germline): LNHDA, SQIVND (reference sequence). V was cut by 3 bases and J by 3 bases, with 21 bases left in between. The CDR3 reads CASSIISLSGGVYEQYF. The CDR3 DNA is TGTGCCAGTAGTATCATCTCCCTTTCCGGGGGAGTCTACGAGCAGTACTTC.

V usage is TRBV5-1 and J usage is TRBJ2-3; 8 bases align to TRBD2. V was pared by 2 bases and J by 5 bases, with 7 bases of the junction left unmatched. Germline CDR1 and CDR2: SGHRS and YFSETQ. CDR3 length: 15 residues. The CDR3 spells CASSFTGLAIDTQYF. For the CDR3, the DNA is TGCGCCAGCAGCTTTACAGGACTAGCAATAGATACGCAGTATTTT.

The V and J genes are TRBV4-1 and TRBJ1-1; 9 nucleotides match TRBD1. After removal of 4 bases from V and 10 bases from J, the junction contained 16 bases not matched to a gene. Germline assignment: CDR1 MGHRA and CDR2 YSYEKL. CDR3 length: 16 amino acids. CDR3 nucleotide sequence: TGCGCCAGCAGCCTCCGACGAGGGGACAGGGTCGGTGGAGCTTTCTTT. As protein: CASSLRRGDRVGGAFF.

CDR3 coding DNA: TGTGCCATCAGTGAGAGCGGGGGGGCGGTAGGAGAGCAGTTCTTC. Amino acids: CAISESGGAVGEQFF. The chain has TRBV10-3 and TRBJ2-1; TRBD2 aligns across 10 bases. CDR1 and CDR2 (germline): ENHRY, SYGVKD. J was trimmed by 10 bases and V by 2 bases; bases with no gene match: 8. The CDR3 totals 15 residues.

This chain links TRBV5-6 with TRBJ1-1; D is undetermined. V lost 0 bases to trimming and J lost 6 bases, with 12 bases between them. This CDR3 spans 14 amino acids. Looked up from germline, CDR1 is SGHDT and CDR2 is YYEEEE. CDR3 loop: CASSLGPQEAEAFF. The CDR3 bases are TGTGCCAGCAGCTTGGGGCCGCAGGAAGCTGAAGCTTTCTTT.

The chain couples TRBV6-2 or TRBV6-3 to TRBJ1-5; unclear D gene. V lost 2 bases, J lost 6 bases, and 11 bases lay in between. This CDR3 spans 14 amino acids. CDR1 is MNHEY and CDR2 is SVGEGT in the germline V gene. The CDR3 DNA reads TGTGCCAGCAGTTACCCCCCACGGTCTCAGCCCCAGCATTTT. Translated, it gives CASSYPPRSQPQHF.

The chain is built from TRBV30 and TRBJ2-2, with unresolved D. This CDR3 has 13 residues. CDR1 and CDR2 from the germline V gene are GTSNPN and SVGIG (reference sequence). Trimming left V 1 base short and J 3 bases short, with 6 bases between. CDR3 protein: CAWSGHDTGELFF. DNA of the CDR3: TGTGCCTGGAGTGGACACGACACCGGGGAGCTGTTTTTT. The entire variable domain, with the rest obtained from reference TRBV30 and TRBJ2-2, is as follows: SQTIHQWPATLVQPVGSPLSLECTVEGTSNPNLYWYRQAAGRGLQLLFYSVGIGQISSEVPQNLSASRPQDRQFILSSKKLLLSDSGFYLCAWSGHDTGELFFGEGSRLTVL.

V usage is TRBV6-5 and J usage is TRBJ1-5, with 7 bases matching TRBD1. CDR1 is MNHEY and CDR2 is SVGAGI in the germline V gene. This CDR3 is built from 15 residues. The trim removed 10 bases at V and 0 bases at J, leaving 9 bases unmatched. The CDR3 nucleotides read TGTGCCACCCAAACCGGGACAGCTAGCAATCAGCCCCAGCATTTT. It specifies CATQTGTASNQPQHF.

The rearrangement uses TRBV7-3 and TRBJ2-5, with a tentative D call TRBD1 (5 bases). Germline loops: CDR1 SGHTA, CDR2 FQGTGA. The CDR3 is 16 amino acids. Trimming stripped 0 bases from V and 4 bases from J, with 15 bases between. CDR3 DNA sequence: TGTGCCAGCAGCTTAACCCGGCCAGGGAACGGAGAGACCCAGTACTTC. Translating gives CASSLTRPGNGETQYF.

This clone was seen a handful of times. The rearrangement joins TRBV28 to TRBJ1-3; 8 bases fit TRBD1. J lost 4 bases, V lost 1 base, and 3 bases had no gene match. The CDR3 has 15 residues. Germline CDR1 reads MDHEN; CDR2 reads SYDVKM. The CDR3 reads CASSLFGQGGNTIYF. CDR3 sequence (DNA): TGTGCCAGCAGTTTATTTGGACAGGGAGGAAACACCATATATTTT.

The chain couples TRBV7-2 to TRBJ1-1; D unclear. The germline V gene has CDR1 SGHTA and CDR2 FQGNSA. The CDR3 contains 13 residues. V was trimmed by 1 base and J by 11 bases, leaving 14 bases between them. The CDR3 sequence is CASSLVGGLWAFF. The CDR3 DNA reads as TGTGCCAGCAGCTTAGTAGGAGGGCTGTGGGCTTTCTTT.

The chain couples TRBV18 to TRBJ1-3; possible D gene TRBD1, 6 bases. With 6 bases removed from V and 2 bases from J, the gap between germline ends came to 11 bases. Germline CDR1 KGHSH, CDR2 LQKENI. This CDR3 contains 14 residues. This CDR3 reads CASSPTGPGNTIYF. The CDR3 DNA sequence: TGTGCCAGCTCCCCGACAGGTCCTGGAAACACCATATATTTT.

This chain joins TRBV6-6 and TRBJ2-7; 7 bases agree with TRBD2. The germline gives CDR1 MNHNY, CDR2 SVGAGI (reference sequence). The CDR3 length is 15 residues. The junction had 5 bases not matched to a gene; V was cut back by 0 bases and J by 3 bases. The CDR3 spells CASSYSPSGDYEQYF. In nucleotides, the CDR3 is TGTGCCAGCAGTTACTCCCCTAGCGGAGACTACGAGCAGTACTTC.

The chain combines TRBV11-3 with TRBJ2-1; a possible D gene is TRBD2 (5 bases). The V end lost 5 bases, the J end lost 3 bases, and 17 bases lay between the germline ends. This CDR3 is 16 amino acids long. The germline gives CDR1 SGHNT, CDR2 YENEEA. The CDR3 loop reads CASSDDGQRGYNEQFF. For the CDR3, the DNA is TGTGCCAGCAGCGACGACGGGCAACGGGGCTACAATGAGCAGTTCTTC.

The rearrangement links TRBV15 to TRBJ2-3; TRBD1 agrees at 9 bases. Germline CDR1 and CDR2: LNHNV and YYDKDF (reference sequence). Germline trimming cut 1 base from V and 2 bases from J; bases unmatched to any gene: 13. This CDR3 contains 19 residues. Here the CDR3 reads CATSRVRLLRQGDTDTQYF. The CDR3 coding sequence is TGTGCCACCAGCAGAGTCCGCCTTTTAAGACAGGGGGACACAGATACGCAGTATTTT. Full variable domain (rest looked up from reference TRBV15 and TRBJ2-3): DAMVIQNPRYQVTQFGKPVTLSCSQTLNHNVMYWYQQKSSQAPKLLFHYYDKDFNNEADTPDNFQSRRPNTSFCFLDIRSPGLGDTAMYLCATSRVRLLRQGDTDTQYFGPGTRLTVL.

The CDR3: CASSYGQGALNEQFF. CDR3 coding DNA: TGTGCCAGCAGCTATGGACAGGGAGCCCTCAATGAGCAGTTCTTC. V usage is TRBV11-2 and J usage is TRBJ2-1, with 8 bases identical to TRBD1. The length of the CDR3 is 15 residues. Per germline, CDR1 SGHAT and CDR2 FQNNGV. Trimming at V came to 4 bases and at J to 6 bases, leaving 8 bases not matched to a gene.

CDR3 amino acids: CASSEWGGGNNEKLFF. As DNA, the CDR3 is TGTGCCAGCAGTGAATGGGGCGGGGGCAATAATGAAAAACTGTTTTTT. The chain uses TRBV25-1 and TRBJ1-4, with a possible D match to TRBD1 (6 bases). Germline V gene sequence: CDR1 MGHDK, CDR2 SYGVNS. V shed 1 base and J shed 4 bases, with 13 bases lying between them. The CDR3 loop spans 16 amino acids.

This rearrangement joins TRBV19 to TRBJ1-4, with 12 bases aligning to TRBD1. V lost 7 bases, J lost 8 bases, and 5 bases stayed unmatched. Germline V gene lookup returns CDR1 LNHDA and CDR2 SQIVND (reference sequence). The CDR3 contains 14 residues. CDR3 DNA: TGTGCCAGTAAAATGGGACAGGGGGCAGAAAAACTGTTTTTT. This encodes CASKMGQGAEKLFF.

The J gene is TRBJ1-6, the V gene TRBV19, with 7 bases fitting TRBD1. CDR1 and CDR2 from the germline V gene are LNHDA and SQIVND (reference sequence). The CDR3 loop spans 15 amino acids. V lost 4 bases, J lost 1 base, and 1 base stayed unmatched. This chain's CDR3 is CASSRQGSYNSPLHF. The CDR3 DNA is TGTGCCAGTAGTAGACAGGGATCCTATAATTCACCCCTCCACTTT.

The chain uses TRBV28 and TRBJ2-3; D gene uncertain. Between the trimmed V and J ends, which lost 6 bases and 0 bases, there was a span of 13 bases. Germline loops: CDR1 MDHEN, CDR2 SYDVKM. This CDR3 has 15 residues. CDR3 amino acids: CASRPTTDSTDTQYF. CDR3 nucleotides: TGTGCCAGCAGACCTACGACTGACAGCACAGATACGCAGTATTTT.

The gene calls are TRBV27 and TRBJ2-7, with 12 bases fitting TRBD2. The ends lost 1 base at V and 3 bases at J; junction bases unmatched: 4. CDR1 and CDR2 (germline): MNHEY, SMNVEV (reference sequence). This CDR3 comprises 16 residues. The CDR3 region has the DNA TGTGCCAGCAGTTTATTACTAGCGGGAGGTCGCTACGAGCAGTACTTC. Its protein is CASSLLLAGGRYEQYF.

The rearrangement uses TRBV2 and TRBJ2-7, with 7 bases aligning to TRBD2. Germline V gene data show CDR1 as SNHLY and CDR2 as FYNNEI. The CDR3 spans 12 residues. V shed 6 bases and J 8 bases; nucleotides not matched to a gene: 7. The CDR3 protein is CASSPTSIQQYF. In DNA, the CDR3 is TGTGCCAGCAGCCCGACTAGCATCCAGCAGTACTTC.